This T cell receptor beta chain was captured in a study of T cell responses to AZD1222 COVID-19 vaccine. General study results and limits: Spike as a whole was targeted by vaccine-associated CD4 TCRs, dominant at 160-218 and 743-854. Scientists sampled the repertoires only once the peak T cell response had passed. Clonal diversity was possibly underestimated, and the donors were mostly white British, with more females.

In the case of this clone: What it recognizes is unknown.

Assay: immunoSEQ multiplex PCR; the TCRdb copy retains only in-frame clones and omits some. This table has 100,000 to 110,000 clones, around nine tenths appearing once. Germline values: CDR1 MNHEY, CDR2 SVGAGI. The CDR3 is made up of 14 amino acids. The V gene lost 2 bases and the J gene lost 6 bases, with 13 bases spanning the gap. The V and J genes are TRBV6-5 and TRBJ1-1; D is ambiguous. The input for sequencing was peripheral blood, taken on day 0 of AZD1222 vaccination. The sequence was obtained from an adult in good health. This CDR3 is CASSYGEGDAEAFF. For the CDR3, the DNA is TGTGCCAGCAGTTACGGGGAGGGCGACGCTGAAGCTTTCTTT.